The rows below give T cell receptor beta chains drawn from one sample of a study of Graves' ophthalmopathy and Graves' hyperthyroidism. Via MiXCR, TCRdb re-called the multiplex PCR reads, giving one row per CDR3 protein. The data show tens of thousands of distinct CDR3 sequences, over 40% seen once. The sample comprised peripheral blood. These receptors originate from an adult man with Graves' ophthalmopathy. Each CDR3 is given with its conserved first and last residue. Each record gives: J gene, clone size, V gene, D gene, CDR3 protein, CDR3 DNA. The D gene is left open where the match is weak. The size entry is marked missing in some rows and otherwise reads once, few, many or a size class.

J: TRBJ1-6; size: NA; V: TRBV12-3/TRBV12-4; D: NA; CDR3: CASSIGLRNSPLHF; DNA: TGTGCCAGCAGTATAGGTCTGCGTAATTCACCCCTCCACTTT
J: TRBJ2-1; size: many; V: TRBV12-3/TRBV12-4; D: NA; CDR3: CASSNTGPNEQFF; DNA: TGTGCCAGCAGCAACACAGGGCCGAATGAGCAGTTCTTC
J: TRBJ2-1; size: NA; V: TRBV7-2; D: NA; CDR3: CASRQEVRGNTQFF; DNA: TGTGCCAGCAGGCAAGAGGTCCGGGGGAATACGCAGTTCTTC
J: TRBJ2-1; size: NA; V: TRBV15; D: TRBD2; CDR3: CATRTSLAGEQFF; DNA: TGTGCCACCAGAACGTCTCTAGCGGGGGAGCAGTTCTTC
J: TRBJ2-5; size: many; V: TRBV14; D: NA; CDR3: CASSPRGRETQYF; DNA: TGTGCCAGCAGCCCGCGGGGTCGGGAGACCCAGTACTTC
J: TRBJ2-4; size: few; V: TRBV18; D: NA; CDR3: CASSPVAKNIQYF; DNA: TGTGCCAGCTCACCAGTAGCCAAAAACATTCAGTACTTC
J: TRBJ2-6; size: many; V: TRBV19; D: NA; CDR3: CASSKVRGSGANVLTF; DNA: TGTGCCAGCTCGAAAGTTAGGGGGTCTGGGGCCAACGTCCTGACTTTC
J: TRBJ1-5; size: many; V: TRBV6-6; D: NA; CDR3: CASCCVFSGLGSGQPQHF; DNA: TGTGCCAGCTGTTGCGTGTTTTCAGGGCTTGGGTCGGGTCAGCCCCAGCATTTT
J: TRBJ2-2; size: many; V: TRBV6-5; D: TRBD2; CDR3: CASRPTSGGAGELFF; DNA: TGTGCCAGCAGACCAACTAGCGGGGGGGCCGGGGAGCTGTTTTTT
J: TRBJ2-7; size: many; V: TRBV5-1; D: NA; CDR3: CASSLPNSYEQYF; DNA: TGCGCCAGCAGCTTGCCCAATTCCTACGAGCAGTACTTC
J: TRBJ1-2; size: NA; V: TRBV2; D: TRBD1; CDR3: CASGDRVGYTF; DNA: TGTGCCAGCGGGGACAGGGTTGGCTACACCTTC
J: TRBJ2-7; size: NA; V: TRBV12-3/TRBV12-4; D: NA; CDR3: CASSLAGPSTGEQYF; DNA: TGTGCCAGCAGTTTGGCGGGTCCGTCCACCGGGGAGCAGTACTTC
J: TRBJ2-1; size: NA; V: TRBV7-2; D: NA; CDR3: CARPLRDAPYNEQFF; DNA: TGTGCTAGACCACTCCGGGACGCACCCTACAATGAGCAGTTCTTC
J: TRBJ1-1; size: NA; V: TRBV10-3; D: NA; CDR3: CAISESRGPIF; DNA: TGTGCCATCAGTGAGTCGAGGGGCCCCATCTTT
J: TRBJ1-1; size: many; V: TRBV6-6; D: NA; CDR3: CASSYSRAVNTEAFF; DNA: TGTGCCAGCAGTTACTCGAGGGCTGTGAACACTGAAGCTTTCTTT
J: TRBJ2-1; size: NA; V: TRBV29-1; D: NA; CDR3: CSFASYEQFF; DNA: TGCAGCTTTGCGAGCTATGAGCAGTTCTTC